Listed here are 7 T cell receptor beta chains from one sample, sequenced in a study of tumor-infiltrating lymphocytes in primary liver carcinoma. With 500 ng total RNA as template and a constant-region primer, TCR beta cDNA was made. Three nested multiplex PCR rounds, a slightly modified ARM-PCR, produced the libraries for TCR beta. Each of the first two PCR rounds ran nine to ten cycles with TRBV1-TRBV30 forward and C-beta reverse primers. Using its own MiXCR run on the multiplex PCR reads, TCRdb lists one record per CDR3 protein. The sample contains 300,000 to 400,000 distinct CDR3 sequences, 65% of which appear only once. Germline DNA was extracted too, while blood RNA derived from unsorted whole blood. Material: peripheral blood. The receptors were sampled from a man aged 40-50 years with primary liver carcinoma and hepatitis B virus infection.

A remark on this clonotype: Germline is not matched at one junction end, which may reflect a read error. This chain links TRBV9 with TRBJ2-1, with 7 bases fitting TRBD2. CDR1 and CDR2 (germline): SGDLS, YYNGEE. The CDR3 has 14 residues. In DNA form, the CDR3 reads TGTGGCAGCCTCGGGATTATCGGGAGGCATGAGCAGTTCTTC. Its translation: CGSLGIIGRHEQFF.

The rearrangement uses TRBV4-3 and TRBJ2-1, with D possibly matching TRBD1 (6 bases). Germline lookup yields CDR1 LGHNA and CDR2 YSLEER. This CDR3 comprises 16 residues. CDR3 protein: CARSPAYGGLYNEQFF. As DNA, the CDR3 is TGCGCGAGGAGCCCCGCGTATGGGGGCCTTTACAATGAGCAGTTCTTC.

This clonotype was counted once. This may come from a read error, since a much larger clone is one base off. The chain carries TRBV30 and TRBJ2-1; TRBD2 agrees at 9 bases. Germline-derived CDR1 and CDR2 are GTSNPN and SVGIG (reference sequence). The CDR3 is 15 amino acids. The trim removed 3 bases at V and 3 bases at J, leaving 6 bases unmatched. CDR3 loop: CAWRRTSVIYNEQFF. The DNA of the CDR3 is TGTGCCTGGAGGAGGACTAGCGTGATCTACAATGAGCAGTTCTTC.

A word on this clonotype: The junction differs from germline at one of its ends, possibly a read error. The chain recombines TRBV4-3 with TRBJ2-1, with 10 bases matching TRBD2. Germline-derived CDR1 and CDR2 are LGHNA and YSLEER. The CDR3 sequence is 18 residues long. This chain's CDR3 is CTSSHSIPGLAGAHEQFF. CDR3 DNA: TGCACCAGCAGCCATTCTATCCCTGGGCTAGCGGGAGCCCATGAGCAGTTCTTC.

Note on this clonotype: This may be a read error, as it is one base from a much larger clone. The J gene is TRBJ2-3, the V gene TRBV5-5, with D tentatively TRBD1 (6 bases). CDR3 length: 15 amino acids. Trimming cost V 7 bases and J 1 base, with 16 bases left between them. Germline lookup yields CDR1 SGHKS and CDR2 YYEKEE (reference sequence). CDR3 DNA: TGTGCCAGCGGCGAAACAGGGTTGGGCACAGATACGCAGTATTTT. Protein product: CASGETGLGTDTQYF.

As for this clonotype: Relative to the germline gene, one junction end is altered; a read error may explain this. V usage is TRBV11-2 and J usage is TRBJ1-5, with 10 bases lining up with TRBD1. CDR1 is SGHAT, CDR2 FQNNGV, per germline. CDR3 length equals 17 residues. The CDR3 bases are TGTGCCAGCAGCCCCGTGACAGGGGGCATTAGCAATCAGCCTCAGCATTTT. This encodes CASSPVTGGISNQPQHF.

Points on this clonotype: Since a much larger clone is just one base distant, this may be a read error. The chain carries TRBV6-6 and TRBJ2-5, with 9 bases lining up with TRBD2. Losses at the gene ends were 10 bases for V and 0 bases for J; bases not matched to a gene: 18. Germline CDR1 is MNHNY and CDR2 is SVGAGI (reference sequence). There are 18 residues in the CDR3. This CDR3 reads CATRGISGSEWYQETQYF. The CDR3 region has the DNA TGTGCCACCAGAGGGATTAGCGGGAGTGAATGGTACCAAGAGACCCAGTACTTC.